The sequence of this TCR beta chain was determined in a study of T cell repertoires in cytomegalovirus infection. About the study: It was the public TCR beta signatures that indicated both CMV infection and matching HLA type.

TCRdb itself ran the reads through MiXCR, one entry per CDR3 protein. The table records about 680,000 distinct CDR3 sequences, approximately 24% of them present only once. The study's findings and limits: The cumulative frequency of public TCR beta families distinguished individuals who carried CMV together with the relevant HLA.

This clonotype was recorded at least ten times. Its antigen is as yet unknown. This CDR3 contains 14 residues. V was clipped by 5 bases and J by 7 bases; unmatched bases: 7. Input material: CD8+ T cells from PBMCs. This TCR derives from a human donor in good health (CMV status not recorded). Some clones in this sample may be carry-over from other donors' samples. V and J are TRBV12-3 or TRBV12-4 and TRBJ2-1, with 8 positions matching TRBD1. This chain's CDR3 is CASSVDRVGNEQFF. The CDR3, as DNA: TGTGCCAGCAGTGTGGACAGGGTGGGGAATGAGCAGTTCTTC.